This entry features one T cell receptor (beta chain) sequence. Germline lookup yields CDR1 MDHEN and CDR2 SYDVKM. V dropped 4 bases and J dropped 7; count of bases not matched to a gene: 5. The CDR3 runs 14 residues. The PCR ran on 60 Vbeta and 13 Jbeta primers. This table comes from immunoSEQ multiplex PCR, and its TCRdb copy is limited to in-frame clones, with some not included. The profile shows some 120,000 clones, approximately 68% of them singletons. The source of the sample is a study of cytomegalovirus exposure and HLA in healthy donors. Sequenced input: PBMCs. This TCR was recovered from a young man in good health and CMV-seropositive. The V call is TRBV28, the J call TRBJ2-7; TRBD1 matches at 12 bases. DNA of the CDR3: TGTGCCAGCAGTTCGGGACAGGGGGCGCGAGAGCAGTACTTC. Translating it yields CASSSGQGAREQYF.